This T cell receptor (beta chain) was sequenced in a study of CD8 T cells in Susac syndrome (dated by TCRdb to the late 2010s). With respect to the entire study: The study used repertoire sequencing to test whether antigen drove CD8+ T cell activation and differentiation in Susac syndrome. Clonality of the CD8+ T cell repertoire was compared between roughly eleven healthy donors, approximately 14 Susac syndrome patients and roughly 15 multiple sclerosis patients. Broad study findings and their caveats: The study acknowledged that relatively few individuals were included in the TCR sequencing and HLA analysis.

RNA was extracted using the RNeasy kit, and roughly 0.45 to 1 microgram was reverse transcribed with random hexamers. TCR beta CDR3 regions were amplified with the immunoSEQ multiplex PCR assay covering 54 Vbeta and 13 Jbeta segments. To correct PCR amplification bias, a synthetic template baseline was used for both primer optimization and computational correction. As for the authors' bioinformatics: Reads were annotated to V, D and J genes per IMGT and analyzed with immunoSEQ Analyzer, keeping only productive sequences. Clonality was calculated as one minus the Shannon entropy normalized by log2 of the number of productive unique sequences. Public and private clones were assessed among the 100 most prevalent clones of each patient and control. Susac-specific clones were defined as absent from healthy and MS cohorts, some 1,000 published viral clones and other ImmuneACCESS disease sequences. Through fastp at Q25 and MiXCR, TCRdb rebuilt clones from the public reads, retaining in-frame beta chains. Every entry covers one CDR3 protein and lists the most common genes and DNA from its rows. These V and J calls rely on TCRdb rather than the paper's analysis. For this sample there are some 120,000 distinct CDR3 sequences; approximately 93% appear just once. The ten largest clones take up around 0.3% of the sample.

Peripheral blood CD8+ and CD4+ T cells from healthy donors, Susac syndrome patients and multiple sclerosis patients were profiled using high-throughput TCR beta sequencing. Multiple sclerosis controls were treatment-naive patients with stable or active relapsing-remitting disease fulfilling revised McDonald criteria. Bulk CD8+ and CD4+ T cells were purified by magnetic negative isolation, whereas CD8+ TEMRA cells were enriched by FACS. Blood was drawn into EDTA tubes, processed within 24 hours, and PBMCs were isolated by density gradient centrifugation. PBMCs intended for TCR sequencing were cryopreserved in liquid nitrogen and thawed later in a water bath at 37 degrees C. The sorted or isolated CD4+, CD8+ and CD8+ TEMRA cells reached a purity of at least 90%. Trimming costs V 4 bases and J 4 bases, and their ends lie 10 bases apart. The CDR3 runs 13 residues from the cysteine to the phenylalanine. The retained sequence is limited to the CDR3, 39 bases, with the frame set at the first base. The germline V gene specifies MGHDK as CDR1 and SYGVNS as CDR2.

Remarks on this clonotype: What antigen it recognizes has not been identified. No base-level quality is on record; no much larger clone is a single base apart.

The specimen was CD8+ T cells from PBMCs. The chain is made from TRBV25-1 and TRBJ2-5; TRBD2 is possibly the D segment (5 matching bases). This TCR was recovered from a human donor with multiple sclerosis. The nucleotides are TGTGCCAGCAGTGGGCCCGGAGGAGAGACCCAGTACTTC. Translated, it reads CASSGPGGETQYF.